This TCR beta chain comes out of a study of cytomegalovirus exposure and HLA in healthy donors. Findings and limits, study-wide: Generally TCR sequences proved uncommon, though certain public TCRs appeared in numerous donors.

With regard to this clone: Its antigen is undetermined.

This CDR3 region has 15 residues. Trimming removed 2 bases at V and 8 bases at J, with 16 bases between. CDR1 and CDR2 from the germline V gene are SGHTA and FQGTGA. The validation cohort, a group of 120 or so subjects, included the donors and was separate from the roughly 620-subject first cohort. TCRdb keeps only in-frame clones here, not all; method: immunoSEQ multiplex PCR. The data hold about 340,000 clones, with roughly 89% observed a single time. Input material: PBMCs. The chain carries TRBV7-3 and TRBJ2-1, with D possibly TRBD2 on 6 matching bases. The receptor's source is a woman aged 18-29 years in good health and CMV-seronegative. The CDR3 sequence: CASSLSGGTWDEQFF. The CDR3 nucleotides read TGTGCCAGCAGCTTATCTGGCGGGACTTGGGATGAGCAGTTCTTC.